This T cell receptor beta chain was obtained from a study of blood T cell repertoires in COVID-19 (dated by TCRdb to 2018 to 2021). Regarding the complete study: Samples from collaborators originated in the United States, Italy and Spain and spanned both the acute and convalescent phases of COVID-19. The dataset comprised deeply sampled blood TCRbeta repertoires from subjects exposed to, actively infected with, or recovered from COVID-19. HLA class I and class II types, where available, came from metadata supplied by the sample provider rather than from assay-based typing. The prospective study material was composed of cDNA or gDNA derived from T cells, B-cell-depleted T cells, or PBMCs. A freely available public database, intended as a resource for researchers studying the immune response to SARS-CoV-2, is where the repertoires were released. Samples were obtained from the ongoing ImmuneRACE study (first 160 participants) and from 950 to 1,500 subjects provided by 6 global collaborators. Nearly every sample came with metadata listing a de-identified subject ID, COVID-19 status, age in years and sex. What the study reported, not specific to this receptor: The quantity of clinical and demographic metadata differed by source and by participant and was supplied without curation.

As regards this clone: No cognate antigen has been identified for it. No clone much larger than this one lies a single base away; base qualities are absent.

CDR3 length: 16 amino acids, cysteine to phenylalanine. The retained sequence is limited to the CDR3, 48 bases, with the frame set at the first base. Deletion took 3 bases off V and 6 bases off J, with a span of 17 bases between the germline ends. Sequences SGHAT (CDR1) and FQNNGV (CDR2) are obtained from the germline V gene. TCRbeta CDR3 regions were amplified from genomic DNA by means of the immunoSEQ Assay, a bias-controlled multiplex PCR. In the source study's methods: The number of nucleated cells in each sample was estimated from the amplification of reference gene primers within the assay. To quantify the absolute abundance of each unique TCRbeta CDR3 rearrangement, sequence reads were collapsed and filtered. For each sample, productive Simpson clonality was calculated by taking the square root of Simpson's diversity index across productive rearrangements. TCRdb's version of the immuneACCESS table is confined to in-frame rearrangements and falls short of the full clone set. An unresolved V gene accounts for under half of the shortfall where checked; the remainder is of unknown origin. The V and J calls and clone size are taken from that table; D and trimming were inferred from the DNA. The sample profile shows about 24,000 clones; approximately 74% of them were found once. Approximately 7% of the sample lies in the top ten.

In Seattle, one collaborating source enrolled patients while the infection was active and tracked those patients longitudinally over the course of disease. Collaborating institutions collected whole blood in K2EDTA tubes following their own protocols. For TCRbeta analysis, collaborator samples were shipped as frozen whole blood, as isolated PBMCs, or as DNA extracted from either sample type. The rearrangement joined TRBV11-2 to TRBJ2-2; the D gene is perhaps TRBD1, on 5 matching bases. The sample consisted of peripheral blood. The receptor's source is a middle-aged man with COVID-19, enrolled during active disease. The CDR3 region reads CASSFGRAELAGELFF. The DNA is as follows: TGTGCCAGCAGCTTTGGCAGGGCAGAATTGGCCGGGGAGCTGTTTTTT.